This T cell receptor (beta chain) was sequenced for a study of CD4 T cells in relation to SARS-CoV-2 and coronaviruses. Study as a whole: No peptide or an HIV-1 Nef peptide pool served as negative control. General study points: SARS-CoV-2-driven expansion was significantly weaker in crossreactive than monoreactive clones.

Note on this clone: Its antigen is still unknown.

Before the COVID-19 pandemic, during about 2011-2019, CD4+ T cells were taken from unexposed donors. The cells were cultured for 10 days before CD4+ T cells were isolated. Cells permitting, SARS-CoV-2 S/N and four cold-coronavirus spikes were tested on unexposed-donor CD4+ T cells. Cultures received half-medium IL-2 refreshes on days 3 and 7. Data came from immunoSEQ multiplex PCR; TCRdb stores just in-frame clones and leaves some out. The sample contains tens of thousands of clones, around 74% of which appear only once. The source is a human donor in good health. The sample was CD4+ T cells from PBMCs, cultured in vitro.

The DNA for the CDR3 is TGTGCCAGCAGCCCGGGATTACTAGCGGGGACACTCTACGAGCAGTACTTC. Translation gives CASSPGLLAGTLYEQYF. This chain joins TRBV7-8 and TRBJ2-7; 10 bases fit TRBD2. The CDR3 sequence is 17 residues long. The germline V gene encodes CDR1 SGHVS and CDR2 FQNEAQ. J was trimmed by 3 bases and V by 5 bases; bases with no gene match: 13.